This T cell receptor (beta chain) was identified in a study of blood T cell repertoires in COVID-19 (TCRdb year 2020). With regard to the full study: Samples from collaborators originated in the United States, Italy and Spain and spanned both the acute and convalescent phases of COVID-19. The material from the prospective study consisted of cDNA or gDNA derived from T cells, B-cell-depleted T cells, or PBMCs. The dataset comprised deeply sampled blood TCRbeta repertoires from subjects exposed to, actively infected with, or recovered from COVID-19. The repertoires were made available in a free public database intended to serve as a resource for research on the immune response to SARS-CoV-2. The samples were drawn from two sources: the first 160 participants of the ongoing ImmuneRACE study, and over 1,000 subjects contributed by 6 global collaborators. Sample metadata almost always included a de-identified subject ID, COVID-19 status, age in years and sex. Where available, HLA class I and class II types were taken from metadata supplied by the sample provider and were not determined by assay-based typing. General conclusions and limits of the study: The quantity of clinical and demographic metadata differed by source and by participant and was supplied without curation.

The collaborating institutions used their own protocols to collect whole blood in K2EDTA tubes. For TCRbeta analysis, collaborators shipped samples as frozen whole blood, isolated PBMCs, or DNA extracted from either of those sample types. This clone occurred a few times. No cognate antigen has been identified for it. Germline and junction disagree at one end, which may indicate a read error. TCRbeta CDR3 regions were amplified from genomic DNA by means of the immunoSEQ Assay, a bias-controlled multiplex PCR. Turning to the authors' computational methods: Within the assay, amplification of reference gene primers was used to estimate how many nucleated cells each sample contained. Sequence reads were collapsed and filtered to measure the absolute abundance of every unique TCRbeta CDR3 rearrangement. For each sample, productive Simpson clonality was calculated as the square root of Simpson's diversity index across productive rearrangements. This immuneACCESS table, as held by TCRdb, lists in-frame sequences with V and J called but not all clones. Of the missing ones, under half trace to an unresolved V gene in checked studies; the others have no known cause. D and trimming were read from the DNA, whereas the V and J calls and clone size are those reported in that table. Within this sample are 150,000 or so clones, with about 93% of them counted one time only. About 5% of the sample goes to the ten largest clones.

The germline V gene yields MGHRA for CDR1 and YSYEKL for CDR2. Reading from cysteine to phenylalanine, the CDR3 counts 14 amino acids. The kept DNA is CDR3 alone, 42 bases in frame from the first base. Recombination joined TRBV4-1 with TRBJ1-1; matching of 6 bases hints at TRBD1 as the D gene. Material for sequencing was peripheral blood. The clonotype comes from a woman in her forties or fifties with acute or convalescent COVID-19. The nucleotide sequence reads TGCGCCAGCAGGCAAGGAGGGGGGGACACTGAAGCTTTCTTT. This codes for CASRQGGGDTEAFF.